The TCR beta chain under discussion was sequenced for a study of T-cell reconstitution after alpha-beta-depleted transplantation in children (TCRdb year 2016). Study-level background: Using TCR repertoire profiling, the study followed T-cell immune reconstitution in a quantitative way in children after TCRalphabeta/CD19-depleted allogeneic hematopoietic cell transplantation. Overall study outcomes, separate from this receptor: In some patients, the high TCRbeta diversity seen at day 60 was put down to recipient T cells and intrathymic progenitors that had survived conditioning. Hyperexpanded clone frequencies declined over subsequent months; after one year, T-cell counts and TCRbeta diversity were mostly attributed to newly produced T cells. The apparently early recovery of alphabetaT-cell counts about two months after transplant reportedly depended on only several hundred rapidly expanded clones that came from non-depleted graft cells.

This clonotype was recorded many times. This clone's antigen is unknown. No qualities accompany the bases; no much larger clone lies one base away. The treatment or condition label on this specimen signifies: allogeneic hematopoietic cell transplantation with graft depleted of TCRalphabeta T cells and CD19 B cells. TCRalphabeta/CD19-depleted allogeneic hematopoietic cell grafts were given to the transplant recipients, all of whom were children. The library relied on PCR. Sequenced on an Illumina HiSeq 2500. Molecular barcoding was employed in the preparation of TCR libraries, with unique molecular identifiers being used to normalize TCRbeta repertoire quantification. The public sequencing data were trimmed at Q25 with fastp and processed into clonotypes with MiXCR by TCRdb, which kept only in-frame beta chains. Records with the same CDR3 protein are collapsed into one entry carrying the most frequent genes and DNA. Recorded for this sample are a few hundred thousand distinct CDR3 sequences; approximately 41% of them occurred a single time. In total, the top ten clones hold under 35% of the sample.

CDR1 and CDR2 were assigned from the germline V gene as SGHTA and FQGNSA. Deletion took 2 bases off V and 7 bases off J, with a span of 23 bases between the germline ends. Reading from cysteine to phenylalanine, the CDR3 counts 17 amino acids. The DNA shown is the 51-base CDR3, in frame from base 1. The source was PBMCs, collected before TCRalphabeta/CD19-depleted stem cell transplant. The sequence links TRBV7-2 to TRBJ2-5, with the identity of the D gene unclear. This clonotype was sampled from a girl aged 2-10 years with aplastic anemia, due to receive a stem cell transplant. The CDR3 here reads CASSLSVAANRLGTQYF. The DNA sequence reads TGTGCCAGCAGCTTAAGTGTGGCGGCAAACCGCTTGGGGACCCAGTACTTC. The CDR3 plus the reference TRBV7-2 and TRBJ2-5 genes for the other parts give the full variable domain: GAGVSQSPSNKVTEKGKDVELRCDPISGHTALYWYRQSLGQGLEFLIYFQGNSAPDKSGLPSDRFSAERTGGSVSTLTIQRTQQEDSAVYLCASSLSVAANRLGTQYFGPGTRLLVL.